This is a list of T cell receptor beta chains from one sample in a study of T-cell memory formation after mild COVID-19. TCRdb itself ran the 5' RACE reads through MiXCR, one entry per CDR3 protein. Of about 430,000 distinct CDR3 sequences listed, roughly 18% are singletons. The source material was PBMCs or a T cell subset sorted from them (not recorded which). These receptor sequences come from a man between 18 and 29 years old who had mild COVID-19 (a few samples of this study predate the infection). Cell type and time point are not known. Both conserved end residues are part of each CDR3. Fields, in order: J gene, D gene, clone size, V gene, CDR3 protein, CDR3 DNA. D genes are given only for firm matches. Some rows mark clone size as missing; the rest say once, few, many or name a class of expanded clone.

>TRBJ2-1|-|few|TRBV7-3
CASSLRDQQGYNEQFF
TGTGCCAGCAGCTTACGGGATCAACAAGGCTACAATGAGCAGTTCTTC
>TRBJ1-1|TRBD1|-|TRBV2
CASSTPRDRATEAFF
TGTGCCAGCAGCACACCAAGGGACAGGGCCACTGAAGCTTTCTTT
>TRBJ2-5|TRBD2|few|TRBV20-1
CSARKSGGAWETQYF
TGCAGTGCTAGAAAAAGCGGGGGGGCTTGGGAGACCCAGTACTTC
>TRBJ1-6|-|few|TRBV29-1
CSVAEGTNSPLHF
TGCAGCGTTGCTGAAGGGACTAATTCACCCCTCCACTTT
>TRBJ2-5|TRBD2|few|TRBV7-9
CASSPSSGEQQTQYF
TGTGCCAGCAGCCCAAGCAGCGGGGAGCAGCAGACCCAGTACTTC
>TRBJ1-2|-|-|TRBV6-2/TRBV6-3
CASSLGSTYGYTF
TGTGCCAGCAGTCTGGGGAGTACCTATGGCTACACCTTC
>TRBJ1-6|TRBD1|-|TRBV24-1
CATSDSTGYNSPLHF
TGTGCCACCAGTGACTCGACAGGGTATAATTCACCCCTCCACTTT
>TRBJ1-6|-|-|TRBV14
CASSQALWQGESPLHF
TGTGCCAGCAGCCAGGCCCTGTGGCAGGGTGAGTCACCCCTCCACTTT
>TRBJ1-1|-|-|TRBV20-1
CSARAPTALGTEAFF
TGCAGTGCTAGAGCTCCGACGGCTCTGGGCACTGAAGCTTTCTTT
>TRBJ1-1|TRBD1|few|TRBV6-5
CASSYRNRGGTEAFF
TGTGCCAGCAGTTACAGGAACAGGGGGGGCACTGAAGCTTTCTTT
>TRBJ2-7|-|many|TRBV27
CASMGGASYEQYF
TGTGCCAGCATGGGGGGGGCCTCCTACGAGCAGTACTTC
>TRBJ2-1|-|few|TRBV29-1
CSVEDRGYNEQFF
TGCAGCGTTGAAGACAGGGGTTACAATGAGCAGTTCTTC
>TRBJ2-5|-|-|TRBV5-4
CASSLDSEATQYF
TGTGCCAGCAGCTTGGACTCAGAGGCCACCCAGTACTTC
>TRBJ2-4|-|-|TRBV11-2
CASSLNYLTPTVQYF
TGTGCCAGCAGCTTAAATTATTTGACTCCAACCGTTCAGTACTTC
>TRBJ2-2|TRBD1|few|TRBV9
CASSSTGSGIDTGELFF
TGTGCCAGCAGTTCGACAGGGTCGGGGATTGACACCGGGGAGCTGTTTTTT
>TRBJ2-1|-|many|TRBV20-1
CSAPRSGAYNEQFF
TGCAGTGCTCCCCGGTCGGGGGCCTACAATGAGCAGTTCTTC
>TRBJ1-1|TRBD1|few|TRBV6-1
CASSEALGQGANTEAFF
TGTGCCAGCAGTGAAGCGCTGGGACAGGGGGCCAACACTGAAGCTTTCTTT
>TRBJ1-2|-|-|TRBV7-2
CASSLVERYGYTF
TGTGCCAGCAGCTTAGTGGAACGCTATGGCTACACCTTC
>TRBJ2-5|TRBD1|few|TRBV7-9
CASSEDRGQETQYF
TGTGCCAGCAGCGAGGACAGGGGTCAAGAGACCCAGTACTTC
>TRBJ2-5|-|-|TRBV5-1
CASTPGRQYQETQYF
TGCGCCAGCACCCCGGGACGGCAGTACCAAGAGACCCAGTACTTC
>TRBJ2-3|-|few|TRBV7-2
CASSLQVKVTDTQYF
TGTGCCAGCAGCTTACAAGTGAAAGTCACAGATACGCAGTATTTT
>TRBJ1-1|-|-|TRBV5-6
CASSLALRATEAFF
TGTGCCAGCAGCTTGGCGCTCAGGGCCACTGAAGCTTTCTTT
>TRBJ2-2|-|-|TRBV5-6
CASSWTHGELFF
TGTGCCAGCAGCTGGACCCACGGGGAGCTGTTTTTT
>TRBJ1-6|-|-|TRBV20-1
CSARTGISSSPLHF
TGCAGTGCTAGAACCGGGATTTCCAGTTCACCCCTCCACTTT
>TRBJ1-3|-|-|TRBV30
CAWSVGGSGNTIYF
TGTGCCTGGAGTGTGGGGGGCTCTGGAAACACCATATATTTT
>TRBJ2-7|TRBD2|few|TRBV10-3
CATGLAGTYEQYF
TGTGCCACTGGACTAGCGGGTACCTACGAGCAGTACTTC
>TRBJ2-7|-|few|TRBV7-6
CASSLDRLGEQYF
TGTGCCAGCAGCTTAGACAGATTGGGAGAGCAGTACTTC
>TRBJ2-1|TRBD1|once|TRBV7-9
CASSLTGVVNEQFF
TGTGCCAGCAGCTTGACAGGGGTAGTAAATGAGCAGTTCTTC
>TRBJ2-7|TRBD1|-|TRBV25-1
CASSLPGQGVGEQYF
TGTGCCAGCAGTCTACCGGGACAGGGGGTGGGCGAGCAGTACTTC
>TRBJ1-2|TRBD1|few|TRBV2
CASRIPLTGNYGYTF
TGTGCCAGCAGGATCCCGTTGACAGGGAACTATGGCTACACCTTC
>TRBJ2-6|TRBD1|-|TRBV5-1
CASSSGTGDSGANVLTF
TGCGCCAGCAGCAGCGGGACAGGGGACTCTGGGGCCAACGTCCTGACTTTC
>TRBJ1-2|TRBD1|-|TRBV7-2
CASSSPDRGYYGYTF
TGTGCCAGCAGCTCGCCGGACAGGGGGTACTATGGCTACACCTTC
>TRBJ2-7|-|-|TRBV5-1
CASSMGQNGEQYF
TGCGCCAGCAGCATGGGACAAAACGGGGAGCAGTACTTC
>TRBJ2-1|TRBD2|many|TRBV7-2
CASSSSGGALVSGQFF
TGTGCCAGCAGCTCTAGCGGGGGGGCCCTTGTGAGCGGGCAGTTCTTC
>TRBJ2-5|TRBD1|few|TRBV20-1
CSARAHNRGQETQYF
TGCAGTGCTAGGGCCCACAACAGGGGTCAAGAGACCCAGTACTTC
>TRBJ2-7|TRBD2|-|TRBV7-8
CASSFDQRGIDEQYF
TGTGCCAGCAGCTTCGACCAGCGGGGGATCGACGAGCAGTACTTC
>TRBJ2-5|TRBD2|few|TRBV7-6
CASSLGTSGMGETQYF
TGTGCCAGCAGCCTAGGGACTAGCGGCATGGGGGAGACCCAGTACTTC
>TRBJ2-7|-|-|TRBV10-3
CAISRSEEGIGSREQYF
TGTGCCATCAGTCGTAGCGAGGAAGGGATTGGGTCCCGCGAGCAGTACTTC
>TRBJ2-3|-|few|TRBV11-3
CASSSDSLADTQYF
TGTGCCAGCAGTTCGGACAGTCTTGCAGATACGCAGTATTTT
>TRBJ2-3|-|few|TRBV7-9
CASSPMTGSSGDTQYF
TGTGCCAGCAGCCCAATGACAGGTTCCTCGGGAGATACGCAGTATTTT
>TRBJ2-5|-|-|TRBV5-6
CASSLALSFREETQYF
TGTGCCAGCAGCTTGGCTCTCTCGTTTAGAGAAGAGACCCAGTACTTC
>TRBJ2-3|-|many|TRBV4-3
CASSQDLLTGASTDTQYF
TGCGCCAGCAGCCAAGATCTGCTTACGGGGGCTAGCACAGATACGCAGTATTTT
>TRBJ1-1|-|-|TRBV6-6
CASSYSPRVKAFF
TGTGCCAGCAGTTACTCGCCTCGCGTTAAAGCTTTCTTT
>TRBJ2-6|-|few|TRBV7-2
CASSPWDSGANVLTF
TGTGCCAGCAGCCCTTGGGACTCTGGGGCCAACGTCCTGACTTTC
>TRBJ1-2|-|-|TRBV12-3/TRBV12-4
CASSSGLLGYTF
TGTGCCAGCAGTTCGGGACTTCTTGGCTACACCTTC
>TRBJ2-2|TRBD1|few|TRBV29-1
CSVNRDRGATGELFF
TGCAGCGTCAATAGGGACAGGGGGGCGACCGGGGAGCTGTTTTTT
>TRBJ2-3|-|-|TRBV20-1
CSARASETDTQYF
TGCAGTGCTAGAGCATCGGAAACAGATACGCAGTATTTT
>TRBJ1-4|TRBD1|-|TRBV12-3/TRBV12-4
CASSLRQGSGEKLFF
TGTGCCAGCAGTTTAAGACAGGGAAGTGGCGAAAAACTGTTTTTT
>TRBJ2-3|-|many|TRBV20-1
CSQKWRGTDTQYF
TGCAGTCAAAAGTGGAGAGGGACAGATACGCAGTATTTT
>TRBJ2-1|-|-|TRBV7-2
CASSRSVRGHREQFF
TGTGCCAGCAGCCGGAGCGTACGGGGACACCGGGAGCAGTTCTTC
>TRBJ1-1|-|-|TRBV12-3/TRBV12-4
CASSQQTGTEAFF
TGTGCCAGCAGCCAGCAGACAGGAACTGAAGCTTTCTTT
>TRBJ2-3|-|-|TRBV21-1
CASSSRNPYGAQYF
TGTGCCAGCAGCTCACGGAACCCTTATGGCGCGCAGTATTTT
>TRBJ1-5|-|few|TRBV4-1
CASSQVDGSNQPQHF
TGCGCCAGCAGCCAAGTGGATGGGAGCAATCAGCCCCAGCATTTT
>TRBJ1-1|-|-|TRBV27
CASTPRSRDHTEAFF
TGTGCCAGCACTCCCCGGAGCAGGGATCACACTGAAGCTTTCTTT
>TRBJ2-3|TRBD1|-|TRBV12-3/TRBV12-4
CASSPTGTGYGTDTQYF
TGTGCCAGCAGTCCTACCGGGACAGGGTATGGCACAGATACGCAGTATTTT
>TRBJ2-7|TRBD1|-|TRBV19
CASSQPGQATYEQYF
TGTGCCAGTAGCCAACCGGGACAGGCTACCTACGAGCAGTACTTC
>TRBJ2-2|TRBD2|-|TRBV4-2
CASSQEVRGGTGELFF
TGTGCCAGCAGCCAAGAAGTCCGGGGGGGGACCGGGGAGCTGTTTTTT